Below are 26 T cell receptor beta chains sequenced from a single sample in a study of metastatic and nonmetastatic thyroid tumors. Thyroid surgery took place with no prior treatment in any patient. TCRdb reanalyzed the PCR reads via MiXCR. The data hold about 12,000 clones, with 27% observed a single time. Sequencing input: tumor tissue. These TCRs come from a female donor with papillary thyroid cancer or a benign thyroid nodule (not recorded which). Some clones in this sample may be carry-over from other donors' samples.

This clone was seen a handful of times. V is TRBV7-9 and J is TRBJ2-1; 7 positions match TRBD2. CDR1 SEHNR and CDR2 FQNEAQ come from the germline V gene (reference sequence). The CDR3 has 14 residues. V shed 2 bases, J shed 9 bases, and the junction held 7 bases outside the gene matches. CDR3 bases: TGTGCCAGCAGCTTAACAGCGACTAGCCGTGAGCAGTTCTTC. It is translated as CASSLTATSREQFF.

This sequence joins TRBV28 and TRBJ2-7, with D unclear. Trimming took 7 bases from V and 2 from J, leaving 18 bases between them. Germline loops: CDR1 MDHEN, CDR2 SYDVKM. The CDR3 extends over 15 amino acids. DNA of the CDR3: TGTGCCAGCAAATTGCTTCCAGAGAGTACCTACGAGCAGTACTTC. This encodes CASKLLPESTYEQYF.

This clone was seen a few times. The V call is TRBV20-1, the J call TRBJ2-1; 8 positions agree with TRBD2. The V and J ends lost 3 bases and 6 bases, in that order; junction bases with no gene match: 4. CDR1 is DFQATT and CDR2 is SNEGSKA in the germline V gene (reference sequence). This CDR3 comprises 13 residues. CDR3 nucleotides: TGCAGTGCTAGCGGGAGGGAGTTCAATGAGCAGTTCTTC. Amino acids: CSASGREFNEQFF.

The rearrangement links TRBV30 to TRBJ1-6; tentative D call: TRBD1 (6 bases). Germline V lookup: CDR1 GTSNPN, CDR2 SVGIG (reference sequence). The CDR3 covers 18 residues. V was clipped by 3 bases and J by 4 bases, with 22 bases between them. The CDR3 DNA is TGTGCCTGGAGGACCCCTCGACGGGGGCTCCCATATAATTCACCCCTCCACTTT. Translating gives CAWRTPRRGLPYNSPLHF.

This clone was observed many times. The gene calls are TRBV20-1 and TRBJ2-4, with no clear D. The V gene's germline CDR1 is DFQATT and CDR2 SNEGSKA (reference sequence). V was clipped by 0 bases and J by 2 bases, with 5 bases between them. This CDR3 is built from 13 residues. The CDR3, as DNA: TGCAGTGCTAGAGATCACACCAAAAACATTCAGTACTTC. Amino acid sequence: CSARDHTKNIQYF.

The rearrangement joins TRBV11-2 to TRBJ2-2; D remains ambiguous. V shed 9 bases and J shed 1 base, with 9 bases lying between them. The germline V gene encodes CDR1 SGHAT and CDR2 FQNNGV. CDR3 length: 13 residues. The CDR3 protein is CARYRLNTGELFF. The CDR3 bases are TGTGCCAGGTATAGGCTGAACACCGGGGAGCTGTTTTTT.

The genes are TRBV4-3 and TRBJ2-1; 7 nucleotides agree with TRBD1. Germline V gives CDR1 LGHNA, CDR2 YSLEER. V shed 4 bases, J shed 8 bases, and the junction held 8 bases outside the gene matches. The CDR3 is 14 residues long. The CDR3 DNA is TGCGCCAGCAGCCTCCGGGACAGTTCCCATGAGCAGTTCTTC. Protein product: CASSLRDSSHEQFF.

On this clone: The junction shows a germline mismatch at one end, possibly a read error. The genes are TRBV3-1 and TRBJ1-3; the D is unclear. There are 15 residues in the CDR3. Germline V gene sequence: CDR1 LGHDT, CDR2 YNNKEL (reference sequence). The CDR3 protein is CASSPSWRSGDTIYF. The CDR3 DNA is TGTGCCAGCAGCCCGTCATGGCGCTCTGGAGACACCATATACTTT.

This clone was seen ten or more times. The V gene is TRBV5-6, the J gene TRBJ2-7; 7 bases align to TRBD2. CDR1 and CDR2 from the germline V gene are SGHDT and YYEEEE. V lost 4 bases to trimming and J lost 6 bases; unmatched junction nucleotides: 13. The CDR3 consists of 15 residues. CDR3 nucleotides: TGTGCCAGCAGCCCCTTCGGCGGGAGAGTGGGCGAGCAGTACTTC. Protein: CASSPFGGRVGEQYF.

This clone appeared a few times. The chain carries TRBV12-3 or TRBV12-4 and TRBJ2-1, with TRBD2 as a possible D gene (5 bases). The germline V and J ends were trimmed by 6 bases and 5 bases, with 11 bases remaining between them. CDR3 length: 13 residues. CDR3 sequence: CASSWGVDNEQFF. The CDR3 DNA reads as TGTGCCAGCAGCTGGGGAGTAGACAATGAGCAGTTCTTC.

The rearrangement links TRBV30 to TRBJ2-5; TRBD2 is a possible D gene (5 bases). This CDR3 is built from 14 residues. Germline V gene sequence: CDR1 GTSNPN, CDR2 SVGIG (reference sequence). V was shortened by 2 bases and J by 3 bases, with 13 bases between the two germline ends. The CDR3 is CAWSPLQLEETQYF. In DNA, the CDR3 is TGTGCCTGGAGTCCTCTCCAACTAGAAGAGACCCAGTACTTC.

V is TRBV6-2 or TRBV6-3 and J is TRBJ1-1; 9 bases map to TRBD1. The CDR3 has 15 residues. Germline V gives CDR1 MNHEY, CDR2 SVGEGT. J was trimmed by 4 bases and V by 2 bases; bases with no gene match: 5. The DNA of the CDR3 is TGTGCCAGCAGTTACCCTTTGGACAGGGGCACTGAAGCTTTCTTT. This gives the protein CASSYPLDRGTEAFF.

The sample holds a few counts of this clone. V usage is TRBV6-6 and J usage is TRBJ1-3; no clear D. The CDR3 runs 15 residues. Germline lookup yields CDR1 MNHNY and CDR2 SVGAGI (reference sequence). Deletions cut 2 bases from V and 6 bases from J, with 14 bases between. The CDR3 DNA sequence: TGTGCCAGCAGTTACGCTTCCGGAGCGGAAAACACCATATATTTT. It translates to CASSYASGAENTIYF.

This clone was detected only a few times. This chain connects TRBV5-1 to TRBJ2-7; D not certain. Germline V gene sequence: CDR1 SGHRS, CDR2 YFSETQ. The ends were cut back, 4 bases at V and 4 bases at J, with 24 bases in the middle. CDR3 length equals 17 residues. The CDR3 loop reads CASSTAIGSARHYEQYF. DNA for the CDR3: TGCGCCAGCAGCACCGCAATTGGCAGCGCTCGTCATTACGAGCAGTACTTC.

This clone is medium-sized (0.01 to 0.1%) by share. The rearrangement joins TRBV7-3 to TRBJ2-3; the match to TRBD2 covers 9 bases. The V gene's germline CDR1 is SGHTA and CDR2 FQGTGA. Germline trimming cut 2 bases from V and 0 bases from J; bases unmatched to any gene: 6. The CDR3 spans 17 residues. CDR3 sequence (DNA): TGTGCCAGCAGCTTACTGTCTAGCGGGATTAGCACAGATACGCAGTATTTT. This sequence encodes CASSLLSSGISTDTQYF.

This clone was counted ten times or more. The chain has TRBV19 and TRBJ2-1; D unresolved. Germline CDR1 and CDR2: LNHDA and SQIVND (reference sequence). V shed 3 bases and J shed 6 bases, with 9 bases lying between them. This CDR3 is built from 13 residues. CDR3 region: CASSIYPSNEQFF. As DNA, the CDR3 is TGTGCCAGTAGTATTTACCCAAGCAATGAGCAGTTCTTC.

The J gene is TRBJ2-7, the V gene TRBV30; no definite D call. This CDR3 is built from 12 residues. V gave up 3 bases and J gave up 2 bases, with 8 bases separating them. The germline CDR1 and CDR2 sequences are GTSNPN and SVGIG (reference sequence). The CDR3 protein is CAWRSDTYEQYF. Written as DNA, the CDR3 is TGTGCCTGGAGGTCAGACACCTACGAGCAGTACTTC.

This clone has a count of ten or more. The chain couples TRBV2 to TRBJ1-2; 9 nucleotides match TRBD1. With 9 bases clipped from V and 6 bases from J, the junction kept 8 bases outside the gene matches. Germline V gene lookup returns CDR1 SNHLY and CDR2 FYNNEI. The CDR3 is 13 residues long. The DNA of the CDR3 is TGTGCCAGGACACCGGGACAGGGTGATGGCTACACCTTC. Translation: CARTPGQGDGYTF. The whole variable domain, remainder taken from reference TRBV2 and TRBJ1-2, is EPEVTQTPSHQVTQMGQEVILRCVPISNHLYFYWYRQILGQKVEFLVSFYNNEISEKSEIFDDQFSVERPDGSNFTLKIRSTKLEDSAMYFCARTPGQGDGYTFGSGTRLTVV.

This clone was seen many times. The DNA for the CDR3 is TGTGCCAGCAGCTTCCCACAGGGGGCCCAGTACTTC. As protein: CASSFPQGAQYF. The chain uses TRBV5-8 and TRBJ2-5; 8 positions agree with TRBD1. J was trimmed by 9 bases and V by 2 bases; bases with no gene match: 3. CDR1 and CDR2 (germline): SGHTS, YDEGEE. The CDR3 totals 12 residues.

The chain combines TRBV30 with TRBJ1-2, with D possibly matching TRBD1 (5 bases). CDR3 size: 14 residues. The germline V and J ends were trimmed by 1 base and 8 bases, with 17 bases remaining between them. Germline CDR1 reads GTSNPN; CDR2 reads SVGIG (reference sequence). The CDR3 DNA reads as TGTGCCTGGAGTGCGGGGTCGGGGGGTCGAGGCTACACCTTC. It codes for CAWSAGSGGRGYTF.

This clone came up many times. The V call is TRBV19, the J call TRBJ2-7; TRBD1 is a possible D gene (6 bases). V lost 6 bases and J 7 bases, leaving 10 bases between the germline ends. The CDR3 is made up of 11 amino acids. Germline loops: CDR1 LNHDA, CDR2 SQIVND (reference sequence). The CDR3: CASSQGGEQYF. CDR3 coding DNA: TGTGCCAGTAGCCAAGGGGGAGAGCAGTACTTC.

This clone was seen many times. V usage is TRBV24-1 and J usage is TRBJ2-5, with a possible D match to TRBD1 (6 bases). The length of the CDR3 is 15 residues. V was clipped by 4 bases and J by 2 bases, with 13 bases between them. Germline-derived CDR1 and CDR2 are KGHDR and SFDVKD. The CDR3 coding sequence is TGTGCCACCAGTGAGGGTTCAGGGGCACAAGAGACCCAGTACTTC. This encodes CATSEGSGAQETQYF.

This chain connects TRBV27 to TRBJ2-7; 9 bases are a match to TRBD2. The CDR3 runs 16 residues. J lost 2 bases, V lost 4 bases, and 9 bases had no gene match. From germline, CDR1 is MNHEY and CDR2 SMNVEV (reference sequence). CDR3 coding DNA: TGTGCCAGCAGTTCCCCATCCGGGACTAGCCCCTACGAGCAGTACTTC. Encoded protein: CASSSPSGTSPYEQYF.

This clone was detected only a few times. The rearrangement joins TRBV12-3 or TRBV12-4 to TRBJ2-2; no firm D call. This CDR3 region has 12 residues. V was pared by 6 bases and J by 7 bases, with 9 bases between. The CDR3 region is CASSDTGGELFF. The DNA of the CDR3 is TGTGCCAGCAGCGACACGGGCGGGGAGCTGTTTTTT.

This clone was found many times. The CDR3 loop reads CASSPPLAGGSNTQYF. CDR3 sequence (DNA): TGTGCCAGCTCACCCCCACTAGCGGGAGGGTCGAATACGCAGTATTTT. This chain joins TRBV18 and TRBJ2-3; 13 nucleotides match TRBD2. V shed 3 bases and J 7 bases; nucleotides not matched to a gene: 7. The CDR3 loop spans 16 amino acids. The germline V gene encodes CDR1 KGHSH and CDR2 LQKENI.

This clone has a count of ten or more. This chain uses TRBV27 with TRBJ2-5, with 8 positions matching TRBD1. V lost 6 bases to trimming and J lost 2 bases; unmatched junction nucleotides: 11. Per germline, CDR1 MNHEY and CDR2 SMNVEV (reference sequence). The length of the CDR3 is 16 residues. CDR3 in DNA: TGTGCCAGCAGGACCAACAGGGGGGCCTTTCAAGAGACCCAGTACTTC. Translated, it gives CASRTNRGAFQETQYF.